What follows are 14 T cell receptor beta chains derived from one specimen sequenced in a study of blood T cell repertoires in COVID-19 (TCRdb year 2020). Library creation used the immunoSEQ multiplex PCR assay. Not all clones reach the TCRdb copy of this immuneACCESS table, which keeps in-frame sequences only. Checked studies attribute under half of the gap to unresolved V genes and leave the rest unexplained. The sample records 90,000 to 100,000 clones, almost 85% of which are singletons. Of the sample, over 9.5% is held by the ten largest clones. The sample was peripheral blood. The receptors here all came from a man aged 65 to 79 with acute or convalescent COVID-19.

This chain joins TRBV7-8 and TRBJ2-7, with D maybe TRBD1 (6 bases). The CDR3 runs 15 residues. V was cut by 3 bases and J by 3 bases, with 15 bases left in between. Germline V gene data show CDR1 as SGHVS and CDR2 as FQNEAQ. Here the CDR3 DNA reads TGTGCCAGCAGCTTCTCGGACAGTAGCAACTACGAGCAGTACTTC. Amino acids: CASSFSDSSNYEQYF.

The J gene is TRBJ2-1, the V gene TRBV24-1; TRBD1 matches 8 bases. The CDR3 loop spans 15 amino acids. The germline CDR1 and CDR2 sequences are KGHDR and SFDVKD. Trimming at V came to 4 bases and at J to 7 bases, leaving 8 bases not matched to a gene. The CDR3 is CATSEGRGPENEQFF. CDR3 in DNA: TGTGCCACCAGTGAGGGCAGGGGGCCCGAAAATGAGCAGTTCTTC.

CDR3 sequence reads: CASSSPSLAAVTDTQYF. The CDR3 coding sequence is TGTGCCAGCAGCTCCCCCTCCTTGGCGGCTGTCACAGATACGCAGTATTTT. This rearrangement joins TRBV28 to TRBJ2-3; D not certain. Germline values: CDR1 MDHEN, CDR2 SYDVKM. The CDR3 totals 17 residues. Deletions cut 6 bases from V and 2 bases from J, with 21 bases between.

The V call is TRBV5-4, the J call TRBJ2-5, with D unclear. Trimming took 2 bases from V and 7 from J, leaving 9 bases between them. This CDR3 has 12 residues. Germline V gene data show CDR1 as SGHNT and CDR2 as YYREEE (reference sequence). The CDR3 reads CASSFWARTQYF. In nucleotides, the CDR3 is TGTGCCAGCAGCTTCTGGGCCCGGACCCAGTACTTC.

The rearrangement links TRBV7-9 to TRBJ1-5; D ambiguous. Per germline, CDR1 SEHNR and CDR2 FQNEAQ (reference sequence). Trimming left V 5 bases short and J 5 bases short, with 10 bases between. The CDR3 spans 13 residues. The CDR3 coding sequence is TGTGCCAGCAGCGTATCGGTGGATCAGCCCCAGCATTTT. It codes for CASSVSVDQPQHF.

The chain couples TRBV14 to TRBJ1-1, with D possibly TRBD1 on 5 matching bases. The CDR3 extends over 14 amino acids. V was pared by 0 bases and J by 11 bases, with 16 bases between. Per germline, CDR1 SGHDN and CDR2 FVKESK. The CDR3 loop is CASSQDFQGSWAFF. CDR3 nucleotides: TGTGCCAGCAGCCAAGATTTTCAGGGTTCGTGGGCTTTCTTT.

The chain is built from TRBV30 and TRBJ1-2; D is uncertain. Germline lookup yields CDR1 GTSNPN and CDR2 SVGIG (reference sequence). V was shortened by 4 bases and J by 2 bases, with 8 bases between the two germline ends. This CDR3 has 12 amino acids. CDR3 sequence: CAWTGLNYGYTF. The CDR3 DNA sequence: TGTGCCTGGACCGGACTGAACTATGGCTACACCTTC.

This clone is a singleton in its sample. The gene calls are TRBV6-5 and TRBJ1-3, with D possibly TRBD1 on 5 matching bases. V was pared by 7 bases and J by 3 bases, with 16 bases between. Germline-derived CDR1 and CDR2 are MNHEY and SVGAGI. The CDR3 totals 15 residues. The CDR3 DNA reads TGTGCCAGCACCCCGGGAGGGGCGTTTGGAAACACCATATATTTT. Protein: CASTPGGAFGNTIYF.

The chain couples TRBV7-3 to TRBJ2-2; the match to TRBD1 covers 12 bases. After removal of 6 bases from V and 1 base from J, the junction contained 9 bases not matched to a gene. The CDR3 is made up of 18 amino acids. The germline CDR1 and CDR2 sequences are SGHTA and FQGTGA. In nucleotides, the CDR3 is TGTGCCAGCAGTCACCGGGACAGGGGGCTTATGAACACCGGGGAGCTGTTTTTT. This sequence encodes CASSHRDRGLMNTGELFF.

V gene TRBV7-2 combines with J gene TRBJ2-3, with 11 bases that match TRBD2. The J segment lost 0 bases and the V segment lost 3 bases, leaving 5 bases of the junction unmatched. This CDR3 has 17 amino acids. From germline, CDR1 is SGHTA and CDR2 FQGNSA. CDR3 amino acids: CASSLSLAGVSTDTQYF. For the CDR3, the DNA is TGTGCCAGCAGCTTGTCACTAGCGGGAGTTAGCACAGATACGCAGTATTTT. Full variable domain (rest looked up from reference TRBV7-2 and TRBJ2-3): GAGVSQSPSNKVTEKGKDVELRCDPISGHTALYWYRQSLGQGLEFLIYFQGNSAPDKSGLPSDRFSAERTGGSVSTLTIQRTQQEDSAVYLCASSLSLAGVSTDTQYFGPGTRLTVL.

This clone was observed a handful of times. This chain links TRBV7-8 with TRBJ1-5; tentative D call: TRBD1 (6 bases). Germline V gene lookup returns CDR1 SGHVS and CDR2 FQNEAQ. The V end was cut by 0 bases, the J end by 3 bases, with 12 bases between. The CDR3 runs 16 residues. The CDR3 DNA reads TGTGCCAGCAGCTTAGCGGGGGGGGCAGTCAATCAGCCCCAGCATTTT. This encodes CASSLAGGAVNQPQHF.

A single count supports this clone. The chain carries TRBV7-6 and TRBJ2-1, with D perhaps matching TRBD2 (5 bases). Germline V gives CDR1 SGHVS, CDR2 FNYEAQ. The CDR3 is made up of 12 amino acids. The V end lost 2 bases, the J end lost 7 bases, and 6 bases lay between the germline ends. The CDR3 coding sequence is TGTGCCAGCAGCTTACGGGGTAATGAGCAGTTCTTC. Translation gives CASSLRGNEQFF.

A few counts support this clone. The chain joins TRBV5-1 to TRBJ2-2; TRBD1 matches 8 bases. This CDR3 region has 17 residues. CDR1 SGHRS and CDR2 YFSETQ come from the germline V gene. The trim removed 0 bases at V and 7 bases at J, leaving 11 bases unmatched. The CDR3 region has the DNA TGCGCCAGCAGCTTGGGGGCCGGACAGGGAGGAAACGGGGAGCTGTTTTTT. Its translation: CASSLGAGQGGNGELFF.

The count of this clone is one. V usage is TRBV5-6 and J usage is TRBJ1-6, with D perhaps TRBD1 (5 bases). Trimming cost V 0 bases and J 11 bases, with 6 bases left between them. Germline V CDR1 and CDR2: SGHDT, YYEEEE. The CDR3 is 12 amino acids. The chain's CDR3 is CASSLARAPLHF. CDR3 DNA: TGTGCCAGCAGCTTGGCCAGGGCACCCCTCCACTTT.